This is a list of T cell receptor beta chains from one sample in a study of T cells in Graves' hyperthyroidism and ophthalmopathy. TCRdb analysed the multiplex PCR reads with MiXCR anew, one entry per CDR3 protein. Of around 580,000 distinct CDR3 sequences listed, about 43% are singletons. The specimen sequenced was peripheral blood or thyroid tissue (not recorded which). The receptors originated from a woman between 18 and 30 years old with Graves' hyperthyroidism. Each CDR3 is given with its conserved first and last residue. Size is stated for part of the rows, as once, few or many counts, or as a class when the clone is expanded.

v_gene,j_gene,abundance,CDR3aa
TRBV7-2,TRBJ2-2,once,CASSLKAGSCFF
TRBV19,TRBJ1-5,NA,CASTNRRQGVNQPQHF
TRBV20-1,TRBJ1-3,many,CSAREGSSGNTIYF
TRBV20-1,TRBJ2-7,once,CSARGTGASGSGEQYF
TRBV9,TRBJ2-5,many,CASSVSWALHSETQYF
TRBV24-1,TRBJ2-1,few,CATSDSRSGNNYNEQFF
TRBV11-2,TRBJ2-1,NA,CASSLGLAYDNEQFF
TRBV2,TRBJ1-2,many,CASSQLGQGAIGYTF
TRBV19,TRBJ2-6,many,CASSPTGTVFSGANVLTF
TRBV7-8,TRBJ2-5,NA,CASSLLGTGEEETQYF
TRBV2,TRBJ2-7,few,CASSPTRDGEQYF
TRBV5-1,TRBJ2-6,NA,CASSANLGTGANVLTF
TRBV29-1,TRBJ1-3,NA,CSVTGGWDVGNTIYF
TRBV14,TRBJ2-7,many,CASSQGFSGLRDEQYF
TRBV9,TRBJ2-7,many,CASSLAWGEQYF
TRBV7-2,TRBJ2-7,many,CASSLTGPFYEQYF
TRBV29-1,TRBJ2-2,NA,CSVAITGGHTGELFF
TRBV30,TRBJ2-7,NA,CAWSVGHNSYEQYF
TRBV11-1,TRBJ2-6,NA,CASSLERANVLTF
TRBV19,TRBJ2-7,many,CASSIQHFNSYEQYF
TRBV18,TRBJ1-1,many,CASSPRGDTEAFF
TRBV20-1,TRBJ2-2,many,CSARGGNTGELFF
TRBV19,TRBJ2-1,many,CASSPQGAGEQFF
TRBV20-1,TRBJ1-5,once,CSARGAGYHQPQHF
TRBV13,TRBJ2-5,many,CASSSRRGKETQYF
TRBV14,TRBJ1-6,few,CASSQLLGAKTFNSPLHF
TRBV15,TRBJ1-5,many,CATSRGGSRGNQPQHF
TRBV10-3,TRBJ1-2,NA,CAISDRDTRGYGYTF
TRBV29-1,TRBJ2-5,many,CSVWTEETQYF
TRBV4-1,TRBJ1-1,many,CASSQSTEDTEAFF
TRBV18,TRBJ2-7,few,CASSPGTSGVSYEQYF
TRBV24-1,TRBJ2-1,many,CATSDFEGSNEQFF
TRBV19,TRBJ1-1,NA,CASSIGTWGRNTEAFF
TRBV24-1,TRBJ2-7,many,CATSDNAGLDNEQYF
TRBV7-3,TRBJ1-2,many,CASSSDGETMSYTF
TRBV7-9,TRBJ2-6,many,CASSLKTGRTGANVLTF
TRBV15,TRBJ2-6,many,CATSSEASSGANVLTF
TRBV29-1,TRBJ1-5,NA,CSVKTGGTGDQPQHF
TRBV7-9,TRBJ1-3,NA,CASSLPSRDGVSSGNTIYF
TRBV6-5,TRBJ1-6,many,CASSYQGTYSPLHF
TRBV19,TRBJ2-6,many,CASSADVSSGANVLTF
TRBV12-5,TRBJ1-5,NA,CASGLVITGDMDQPQHF
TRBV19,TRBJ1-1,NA,CASGFVSAAFF
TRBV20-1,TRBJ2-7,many,CSARRTSGSGEQYF
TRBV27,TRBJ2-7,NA,CASRPTDRPYEQYF
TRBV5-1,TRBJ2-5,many,CASTAGGTPETQYF
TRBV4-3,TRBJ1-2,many,CASSQVQGSDGYTF
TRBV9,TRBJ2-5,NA,CASSVEGQGTQYF
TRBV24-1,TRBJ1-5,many,CATATGVGNQPQHF